This T cell receptor beta chain was retrieved from a study of read filtering for tumor transcriptome and immune sequencing. This clonotype was picked up many times. This library used roughly 400 ng RNA and molecular barcoded adaptors spanning alpha/delta and beta/gamma chains. TCRdb passed the reads through MiXCR, listing each CDR3 protein once. The table shows about 86,000 distinct CDR3 sequences, with 9% to 15% occurring only once. From germline, CDR1 is SEHNR and CDR2 FQNEAQ (reference sequence). Between the trimmed V and J ends, which lost 1 base and 10 bases, there was a span of 10 bases. The CDR3 extends over 13 amino acids.

This chain connects TRBV7-9 to TRBJ1-4, with D possibly matching TRBD1 (6 bases). The sequenced sample was a population of CD138-negative cells sorted from bone marrow. This receptor was identified in a donor aged 40 or older with multiple myeloma. DNA of the CDR3: TGTGCCAGCAGCTTAGAAGGGGGGGTAAAACTGTTTTTT. Translated, it gives CASSLEGGVKLFF.